The 26 T cell receptor beta chains below come from one sample, sequenced in a study of blood T cell repertoires in COVID-19. The assay was immunoSEQ multiplex PCR, and TCRdb's table has in-frame clones only and misses some. The table lists approximately 44,000 clones, under 85% of them singletons, with approximately 30% in the top ten. The sample was peripheral blood. These receptors were taken from a woman of 80 years or more with acute or convalescent COVID-19.

This clone was found once. The junction shows a germline mismatch at one end, possibly a read error. This rearrangement joins TRBV7-7 to TRBJ2-1; 8 bases agree with TRBD2. The CDR3 extends over 15 amino acids. In germline, CDR1 is SSHAT, CDR2 FNYEAQ (reference sequence). This chain's CDR3 is CASSTSSGSYNEQFF. Written as DNA, the CDR3 is TGTGCTAGCAGCACCTCTAGCGGGTCCTACAATGAGCAGTTCTTC.

This clone was observed a few times. The J gene is TRBJ2-2, the V gene TRBV19, with a weak D call TRBD1 (5 bases). CDR1 LNHDA and CDR2 SQIVND come from the germline V gene (reference sequence). V was clipped by 4 bases and J by 7 bases, with 13 bases between them. CDR3 length: 14 amino acids. The CDR3 DNA reads as TGTGCCAGTAGTAGTGGGGCTGGGATCGGGGAGCTGTTTTTT. Encoded protein: CASSSGAGIGELFF.

Comments on this clone: Within the sample, other DNA sequences also encode this same CDR3. The V call is TRBV9, the J call TRBJ1-1; the D gene is possibly TRBD1 (5 bases). Trimming left V 2 bases short and J 5 bases short, with 10 bases between. This CDR3 has 13 residues. From germline, CDR1 is SGDLS and CDR2 YYNGEE. CDR3 loop: CASSVQGSTEAFF. The CDR3 DNA follows: TGTGCCAGCAGCGTCCAGGGAAGTACTGAAGCTTTCTTT. The whole variable domain, remainder taken from reference TRBV9 and TRBJ1-1, is DSGVTQTPKHLITATGQRVTLRCSPRSGDLSVYWYQQSLDQGLQFLIQYYNGEERAKGNILERFSAQQFPDLHSELNLSSLELGDSALYFCASSVQGSTEAFFGQGTRLTVV.

This clone was counted once. The chain is built from TRBV6-2 or TRBV6-3 and TRBJ2-1; D is perhaps TRBD2 (5 bases). V was cut by 6 bases and J by 0 bases, with 24 bases left in between. Looked up from germline, CDR1 is MNHEY and CDR2 is SVGEGT. CDR3 size: 19 residues. Written as DNA, the CDR3 is TGTGCCAGCAGCCAACAAGCGGTTCGGGCCAAGAGCTCCTACAATGAGCAGTTCTTC. This encodes CASSQQAVRAKSSYNEQFF.

V and J are TRBV19 and TRBJ2-1, with TRBD2 matching over 10 bases. Per germline, CDR1 LNHDA and CDR2 SQIVND (reference sequence). This CDR3 contains 15 residues. Trimming cost V 6 bases and J 3 bases; bases outside gene matches: 5. The DNA for the CDR3 is TGTGCCAGTAGCCTTGGACTAGCGGACTACAATGAGCAGTTCTTC. Protein: CASSLGLADYNEQFF. Complete variable domain (other parts from reference TRBV19 and TRBJ2-1): DGGITQSPKYLFRKEGQNVTLSCEQNLNHDAMYWYRQDPGQGLRLIYYSQIVNDFQKGDIAEGYSVSREKKESFPLTVTSAQKNPTAFYLCASSLGLADYNEQFFGPGTRLTVL.

The rearrangement joins TRBV12-3 or TRBV12-4 to TRBJ1-6, with a possible D match to TRBD1 (5 bases). With 7 bases removed from V and 7 bases from J, the gap between germline ends came to 11 bases. The CDR3 has 13 amino acids. As DNA, the CDR3 is TGTGCCAGCAACCGGGAGGGGAATTCACCCCTCCACTTT. This encodes CASNREGNSPLHF.

This clone has just a few counts. This chain links TRBV20-1 with TRBJ1-1, with 8 bases aligning to TRBD1. V lost 5 bases to trimming and J lost 11 bases; unmatched junction nucleotides: 7. The CDR3 length is 11 residues. CDR1 and CDR2 from the germline V gene are DFQATT and SNEGSKA (reference sequence). The CDR3 DNA follows: TGCAGTGCTCTGACAGGGGTTGGGGCTTTCTTT. As protein: CSALTGVGAFF.

Here the CDR3 DNA reads TGTGCCAGCAGTTACCCGGGGGGGTACTCCTACGAGCAGTACTTC. As protein: CASSYPGGYSYEQYF. The rearrangement links TRBV6-2 or TRBV6-3 to TRBJ2-7, with 8 bases that match TRBD2. V was pared by 2 bases and J by 0 bases, with 3 bases of the junction left unmatched. The CDR3 has 15 residues. Germline loops: CDR1 MNHEY, CDR2 SVGEGT.

This chain links TRBV7-2 with TRBJ1-4, with 10 bases that match TRBD1. Per germline, CDR1 SGHTA and CDR2 FQGNSA. This CDR3 contains 15 residues. V shed 1 base and J 8 bases; nucleotides not matched to a gene: 4. The CDR3 protein is CASSLVDRGLEKLFF. The CDR3 nucleotides are TGTGCCAGCAGCTTAGTAGACAGGGGGCTCGAAAAACTGTTTTTT.

This clone is a singleton in its sample. The chain carries TRBV3-1 (or the pseudogene TRBV3-2) and TRBJ1-4; D is unclear. The V end lost 0 bases, the J end lost 11 bases, and 10 bases lay between the germline ends. CDR1 and CDR2 (germline): LGHDT, YNNKEL (reference sequence). This CDR3 has 13 residues. In DNA, the CDR3 is TGTGCCAGCAGCCAAGAAGAGGGTAGGAAACTGTTTTTT. The encoded protein is CASSQEEGRKLFF.

This clone was seen once. The rearrangement joins TRBV5-4 to TRBJ2-1, with 16 bases matching TRBD2. The germline CDR1 and CDR2 sequences are SGHNT and YYREEE (reference sequence). V shed 3 bases, J shed 11 bases, and the junction held 2 bases outside the gene matches. This CDR3 is built from 14 residues. CDR3 bases: TGTGCCAGCAGCTCGGGACTAGCGGGAGGGCAGCAGTTCTTC. It specifies CASSSGLAGGQQFF.

The J gene is TRBJ1-1, the V gene TRBV19; possible D gene TRBD1, 5 bases. Trimming shortened V by 6 bases and J by 6 bases, and 17 bases separated the two germline ends. Germline V lookup: CDR1 LNHDA, CDR2 SQIVND (reference sequence). The CDR3 consists of 14 residues. This CDR3 reads CASSRAPGGAEAFF. The CDR3 DNA reads TGTGCCAGTAGCAGAGCCCCCGGGGGGGCTGAAGCTTTCTTT.

The chain carries TRBV28 and TRBJ1-5, with unresolved D. V lost 6 bases, J lost 2 bases, and 20 bases lay in between. From germline, CDR1 is MDHEN and CDR2 SYDVKM. The CDR3 is 17 residues long. This CDR3 is CASSPRKESTGNQPQHF. CDR3 nucleotides: TGTGCCAGCAGCCCCAGGAAAGAATCGACGGGCAATCAGCCCCAGCATTTT. Based on the CDR3 plus reference TRBV28 and TRBJ1-5, the full variable domain is DVKVTQSSRYLVKRTGEKVFLECVQDMDHENMFWYRQDPGLGLRLIYFSYDVKMKEKGDIPEGYSVSREKKERFSLILESASTNQTSMYLCASSPRKESTGNQPQHFGDGTRLSIL.

The genes are TRBV28 and TRBJ1-5, with D possibly TRBD1 on 5 matching bases. The germline gives CDR1 MDHEN, CDR2 SYDVKM. Trimming shortened V by 8 bases and J by 3 bases, and 17 bases separated the two germline ends. The CDR3 is made up of 15 amino acids. CDR3 nucleotide sequence: TGTGCCAGCGGCTACCCTCAGGGACTCAATCAGCCCCAGCATTTT. Protein sequence: CASGYPQGLNQPQHF. Variable domain in full (rest from reference TRBV28 and TRBJ1-5): DVKVTQSSRYLVKRTGEKVFLECVQDMDHENMFWYRQDPGLGLRLIYFSYDVKMKEKGDIPEGYSVSREKKERFSLILESASTNQTSMYLCASGYPQGLNQPQHFGDGTRLSIL.

This chain uses TRBV29-1 with TRBJ1-2; the match to TRBD1 covers 7 bases. The length of the CDR3 is 12 residues. CDR1 is SQVTM and CDR2 is ANQGSEA in the germline V gene. V lost 5 bases to trimming and J lost 8 bases; unmatched junction nucleotides: 8. CDR3 bases: TGCAGCGTTACCTCTACAGGGGAAGGCTACACCTTC. This gives the protein CSVTSTGEGYTF.

On this clone: Germline and junction disagree at one end, which may indicate a read error. CDR3 region: CASSPSPGTGFGDF. The CDR3 coding sequence is TGCGCCAGCAGCCCAAGTCCCGGGACAGGGTTCGGAGACTTC. The V call is TRBV5-1, the J call TRBJ2-7; 9 bases align to TRBD1. The germline CDR1 and CDR2 sequences are SGHRS and YFSETQ. The CDR3 consists of 14 residues.

This clone was picked up one time. The chain combines TRBV4-1 with TRBJ2-1, with 8 positions matching TRBD2. The CDR3 loop spans 17 amino acids. The V gene end was trimmed by 0 bases and the J gene end by 4 bases; junction bases not matched to a gene: 8. Looked up from germline, CDR1 is MGHRA and CDR2 is YSYEKL. The CDR3 DNA is TGCGCCAGCAGCCAAGATTCCCCACTAGCGGCTTACAATGAGCAGTTCTTC. This sequence encodes CASSQDSPLAAYNEQFF.

There are a few counts of this clone. J is TRBJ1-2 and V is TRBV28; D not certain. V gave up 6 bases and J gave up 4 bases, with 6 bases separating them. Germline CDR1 reads MDHEN; CDR2 reads SYDVKM. The CDR3 length is 11 residues. The CDR3 coding sequence is TGTGCCAGCAGCCCCGGCTATGGCTACACCTTC. Translation: CASSPGYGYTF.

This clone was picked up one time. The chain has TRBV6-5 and TRBJ1-2, with D unresolved. The CDR3 spans 13 residues. CDR1 is MNHEY, CDR2 SVGAGI, per germline. V was trimmed by 7 bases and J by 2 bases, leaving 11 bases between them. For the CDR3, the DNA is TGTGCCAGCAAGGAGCAAAGCAACTATGGCTACACCTTC. It codes for CASKEQSNYGYTF.

This chain links TRBV12-5 with TRBJ1-4, with D tentatively TRBD1 (6 bases). Germline assignment: CDR1 LGHNT and CDR2 FRNRAP. The CDR3 runs to 18 residues. Trimming removed 3 bases from V and 4 bases from J, with 21 bases in between. CDR3 in DNA: TGTGCTAGTGGTTTACTGTTTACACAGGGTCGACTTAATGAAAAACTGTTTTTT. The encoded protein is CASGLLFTQGRLNEKLFF.

CDR3 residues: CASSQDPGGPNEQFF. Written as DNA, the CDR3 is TGCGCCAGCAGCCAAGATCCGGGAGGGCCAAATGAGCAGTTCTTC. V and J are TRBV4-3 and TRBJ2-1, with 8 bases that match TRBD2. Germline V gene sequence: CDR1 LGHNA, CDR2 YSLEER. CDR3 length: 15 amino acids. Germline trimming cut 0 bases from V and 7 bases from J; bases unmatched to any gene: 5.

The chain has TRBV14 and TRBJ2-2, with D possibly TRBD1 on 7 matching bases. V shed 4 bases and J shed 3 bases, with 15 bases lying between them. The CDR3 consists of 16 residues. Germline CDR1 SGHDN, CDR2 FVKESK. The CDR3 sequence is CASSPWGRGDTGELFF. Here the CDR3 DNA reads TGTGCCAGCAGCCCCTGGGGCAGGGGGGACACCGGGGAGCTGTTTTTT.

This clone has just one count. The chain carries TRBV6-5 and TRBJ2-1, with TRBD2 matching over 10 bases. V lost 5 bases and J lost 7; bases outside the gene matches: 8. Germline CDR1 is MNHEY and CDR2 is SVGAGI. The CDR3 length is 15 residues. DNA for the CDR3: TGTGCCAGCAGTCCTGCTAGCGGGAGTGTGAATGAGCAGTTCTTC. This codes for CASSPASGSVNEQFF.

The chain joins TRBV7-9 to TRBJ2-7; D is uncertain. Trimming cost V 5 bases and J 4 bases, with 9 bases left between them. CDR3 length: 12 residues. Per the germline V gene, CDR1 is SEHNR and CDR2 is FQNEAQ (reference sequence). The CDR3: CASSRRDYEQYF. The DNA of the CDR3 is TGTGCCAGCAGCCGGAGAGATTACGAGCAGTACTTC. The full variable domain, with the rest looked up from reference TRBV7-9 and TRBJ2-7, is DTGVSQNPRHKITKRGQNVTFRCDPISEHNRLYWYRQTLGQGPEFLTYFQNEAQLEKSRLLSDRFSAERPKGSFSTLEIQRTEQGDSAMYLCASSRRDYEQYFGPGTRLTVT.

V and J are TRBV15 and TRBJ1-1; D remains ambiguous. V was cut by 3 bases and J by 0 bases, with 8 bases left in between. The CDR3 runs 14 residues. Germline V CDR1 and CDR2: LNHNV, YYDKDF (reference sequence). The CDR3 nucleotides read TGTGCCACCAGCAGCCCCCCAATGAACACTGAAGCTTTCTTT. Encoded protein: CATSSPPMNTEAFF. The full variable domain, rest sourced from reference TRBV15 and TRBJ1-1, is DAMVIQNPRYQVTQFGKPVTLSCSQTLNHNVMYWYQQKSSQAPKLLFHYYDKDFNNEADTPDNFQSRRPNTSFCFLDIRSPGLGDTAMYLCATSSPPMNTEAFFGQGTRLTVV.

This chain uses TRBV11-2 with TRBJ2-3; TRBD2 agrees at 8 bases. This CDR3 has 16 amino acids. The V gene end was trimmed by 5 bases and the J gene end by 6 bases; junction bases not matched to a gene: 13. Germline values: CDR1 SGHAT, CDR2 FQNNGV. The CDR3: CASSPGFSGEIDTQYF. As DNA, the CDR3 is TGTGCCAGCAGCCCGGGTTTTAGCGGGGAGATTGATACGCAGTATTTT.